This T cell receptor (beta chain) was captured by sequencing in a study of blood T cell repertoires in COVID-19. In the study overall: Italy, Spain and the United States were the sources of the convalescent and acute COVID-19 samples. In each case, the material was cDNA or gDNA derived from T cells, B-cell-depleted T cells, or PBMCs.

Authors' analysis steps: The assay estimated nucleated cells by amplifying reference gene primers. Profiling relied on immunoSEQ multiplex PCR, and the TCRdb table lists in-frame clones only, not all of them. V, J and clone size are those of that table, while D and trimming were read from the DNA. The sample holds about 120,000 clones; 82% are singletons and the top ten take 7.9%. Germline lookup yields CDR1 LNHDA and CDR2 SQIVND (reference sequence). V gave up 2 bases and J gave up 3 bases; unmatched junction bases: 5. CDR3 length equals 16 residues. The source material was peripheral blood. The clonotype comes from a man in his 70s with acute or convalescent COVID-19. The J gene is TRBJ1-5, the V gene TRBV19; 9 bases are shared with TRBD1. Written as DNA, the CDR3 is TGTGCCAGTAGTATATTGTGGACAGGGGTCAATCAGCCCCAGCATTTT. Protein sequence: CASSILWTGVNQPQHF.